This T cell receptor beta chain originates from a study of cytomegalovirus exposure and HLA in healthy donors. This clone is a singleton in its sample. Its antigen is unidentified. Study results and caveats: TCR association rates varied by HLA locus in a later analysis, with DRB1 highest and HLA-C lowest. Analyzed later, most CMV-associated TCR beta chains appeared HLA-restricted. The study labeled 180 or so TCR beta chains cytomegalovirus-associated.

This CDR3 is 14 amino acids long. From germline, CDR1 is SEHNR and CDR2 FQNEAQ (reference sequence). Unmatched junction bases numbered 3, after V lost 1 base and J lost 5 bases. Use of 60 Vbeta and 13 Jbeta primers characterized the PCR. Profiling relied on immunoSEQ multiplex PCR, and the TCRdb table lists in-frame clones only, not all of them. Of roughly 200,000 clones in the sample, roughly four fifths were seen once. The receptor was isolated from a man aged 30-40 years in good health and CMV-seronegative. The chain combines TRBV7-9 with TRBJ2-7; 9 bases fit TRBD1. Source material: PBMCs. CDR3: CASSLGQGVHEQYF. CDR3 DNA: TGTGCCAGCAGCTTAGGACAGGGGGTCCACGAGCAGTACTTC.